This entry lists 14 T cell receptor beta chains sequenced from one sample in a study of neurological immune-mediated disorders. TCRdb passed the 5' RACE reads through MiXCR, listing each CDR3 protein once. The sample holds roughly 76,000 distinct CDR3 sequences, roughly 14% seen once. Sequenced: PBMCs. The receptors here all came from a woman aged 45 to 65 in good health.

This clonotype was seen many times. The chain recombines TRBV5-1 with TRBJ1-5; D is undetermined. Per germline, CDR1 SGHRS and CDR2 YFSETQ. V was pared by 0 bases and J by 2 bases, with 6 bases between. CDR3 size: 14 residues. The CDR3 spells CASSLDSGNQPQHF. As DNA, the CDR3 is TGCGCCAGCAGCTTGGATTCAGGCAATCAGCCCCAGCATTTT.

This chain uses TRBV9 with TRBJ2-3, with a tentative D call TRBD2 (5 bases). The CDR3 contains 13 residues. Germline V lookup: CDR1 SGDLS, CDR2 YYNGEE. Between the trimmed V and J ends, which lost 6 bases and 2 bases, there was a span of 10 bases. The CDR3 is CASTGLLTDTQYF. The CDR3 DNA reads as TGTGCCAGCACCGGACTCCTCACAGATACGCAGTATTTT. The entire variable domain, with the rest obtained from reference TRBV9 and TRBJ2-3, is as follows: DSGVTQTPKHLITATGQRVTLRCSPRSGDLSVYWYQQSLDQGLQFLIQYYNGEERAKGNILERFSAQQFPDLHSELNLSSLELGDSALYFCASTGLLTDTQYFGPGTRLTVL.

The sample holds a few counts of this clonotype. The CDR3: CASSSGQGAPEAFF. CDR3 DNA: TGCGCCAGCAGCTCGGGACAGGGGGCGCCTGAAGCTTTCTTT. The J gene is TRBJ1-1, the V gene TRBV5-1, with 12 bases fitting TRBD1. The CDR3 runs 14 residues. The V gene's germline CDR1 is SGHRS and CDR2 YFSETQ. The junction had 3 bases not matched to a gene; V was cut back by 3 bases and J by 6 bases.

This clonotype came up many times. The V gene is TRBV5-1, the J gene TRBJ2-3; 7 bases are shared with TRBD1. The germline gives CDR1 SGHRS, CDR2 YFSETQ. The CDR3 sequence is 17 residues long. Germline trimming cut 2 bases from V and 3 bases from J; bases unmatched to any gene: 12. The CDR3 DNA sequence: TGCGCCAGCAGCTTTCTACCCACCGACAGGGCTACAGATACGCAGTATTTT. Residues: CASSFLPTDRATDTQYF.

The chain joins TRBV5-1 to TRBJ2-7; weak D call: TRBD1 (6 bases). The CDR3 loop spans 15 amino acids. Germline V gene lookup returns CDR1 SGHRS and CDR2 YFSETQ. Between the trimmed V and J ends, which lost 0 bases and 2 bases, there was a span of 12 bases. The CDR3 loop is CASSLAQGSTYEQYF. The CDR3, as DNA: TGCGCCAGCAGCTTGGCTCAGGGGTCAACCTACGAGCAGTACTTC.

In its sample, this clonotype was seen many times. V is TRBV7-8 and J is TRBJ1-1; TRBD1 agrees at 7 bases. CDR3 length equals 17 residues. Germline V gene lookup returns CDR1 SGHVS and CDR2 FQNEAQ. V was pared by 2 bases and J by 0 bases, with 9 bases of the junction left unmatched. In nucleotides, the CDR3 is TGTGCCAGCAGCTTAATCAAGACAGGGAGTTTGAACACTGAAGCTTTCTTT. It encodes CASSLIKTGSLNTEAFF.

This clonotype was recorded at least ten times. The V and J genes are TRBV20-1 and TRBJ2-7; D is unclear. The germline V and J ends were trimmed by 4 bases and 2 bases, with 15 bases remaining between them. The CDR3 extends over 14 amino acids. CDR1 is DFQATT, CDR2 SNEGSKA, per germline (reference sequence). The chain's CDR3 is CSAIQHPTTYEQYF. CDR3 nucleotide sequence: TGCAGTGCTATTCAACACCCGACCACCTACGAGCAGTACTTC.

The genes are TRBV12-3 or TRBV12-4 and TRBJ1-1, with D maybe TRBD1 (5 bases). The length of the CDR3 is 15 residues. Trimming stripped 9 bases from V and 4 bases from J, with 21 bases between. The DNA for the CDR3 is TGTGCCAGTGGTTTAAGGGATGGGGCGCGCACTGAAGCTTTCTTT. This translates into CASGLRDGARTEAFF.

This clonotype was detected many times. The chain couples TRBV20-1 to TRBJ2-3, with D perhaps matching TRBD1 or TRBD2 (5 bases each). Trimming stripped 0 bases from V and 6 bases from J, with 13 bases between. Germline CDR1 and CDR2: DFQATT and SNEGSKA (reference sequence). The CDR3 is made up of 14 amino acids. DNA of the CDR3: TGCAGTGCTAGAGAGTCTCTAGCAGGGGATACGCAGTATTTT. This gives the protein CSARESLAGDTQYF.

This clonotype was recorded many times. The CDR3 reads CASSARDEETQYF. CDR3 coding DNA: TGTGCCAGCAGTGCCCGGGACGAAGAGACCCAGTACTTC. The chain couples TRBV25-1 to TRBJ2-5; D possibly uses TRBD1 or TRBD2 (5 bases each). The germline V and J ends were trimmed by 4 bases and 3 bases, with 9 bases remaining between them. In germline, CDR1 is MGHDK, CDR2 SYGVNS. The length of the CDR3 is 13 residues.

In its sample, this clonotype was seen many times. The chain links TRBV7-2 to TRBJ2-7, with 11 nucleotides matching TRBD2. CDR1 SGHTA and CDR2 FQGNSA come from the germline V gene. This CDR3 is 14 amino acids long. The ends lost 3 bases at V and 7 bases at J; junction bases unmatched: 5. The CDR3 DNA sequence: TGTGCCAGCAGCTTTAGTCTAGCGGGGGGAGAGCAGTACTTC. Amino acids: CASSFSLAGGEQYF.

This clonotype was detected many times. The CDR3 reads CASSQGRGRFNEQFF. The CDR3 bases are TGTGCCAGCAGCCAAGGACGGGGCAGATTTAATGAGCAGTTCTTC. This rearrangement joins TRBV5-6 to TRBJ2-1; possibly TRBD1 or TRBD2 for D (5 bases each). Germline V gene data show CDR1 as SGHDT and CDR2 as YYEEEE. This CDR3 is 15 amino acids long. Trimming removed 4 bases at V and 7 bases at J, with 18 bases between. Full variable domain (missing parts from reference TRBV5-6 and TRBJ2-1): DAGVTQSPTHLIKTRGQQVTLRCSPKSGHDTVSWYQQALGQGPQFIFQYYEEEERQRGNFPDRFSGHQFPNYSSELNVNALLLGDSALYLCASSQGRGRFNEQFFGPGTRLTVL.

This clonotype was recorded at least ten times. The gene calls are TRBV5-5 and TRBJ2-5; D may be TRBD2 (6 bases). V was trimmed by 6 bases and J by 4 bases, leaving 13 bases between them. CDR3 length equals 13 residues. Looked up from germline, CDR1 is SGHKS and CDR2 is YYEKEE (reference sequence). CDR3 in amino acids: CASNRGSGETQYF. The DNA of the CDR3 is TGTGCCAGCAACCGGGGGAGCGGAGAGACCCAGTACTTC.

At least ten counts were recorded for this clonotype. The chain uses TRBV29-1 and TRBJ2-1; possibly TRBD2 for D (6 bases). The ends were cut back, 3 bases at V and 0 bases at J, with 18 bases in the middle. Germline CDR1 is SQVTM and CDR2 is ANQGSEA. CDR3 length: 17 residues. CDR3 protein: CSVDWPLGGGSYNEQFF. Written as DNA, the CDR3 is TGCAGCGTTGATTGGCCCCTTGGGGGAGGCTCCTACAATGAGCAGTTCTTC.